This T cell receptor (beta chain) was captured in a study of T cells in Graves' hyperthyroidism and ophthalmopathy (dated by TCRdb to about 2019). Looking at the study overall: To identify distinguishing TCR V-J signatures, a discovery cohort of about 100 patients was used, comprising some 45 with Graves' ophthalmopathy and 57 with stable Graves' hyperthyroidism. Thyroid tissue and blood T-cell repertoires from six or seven Graves' hyperthyroidism patients were also compared in the study. Prospective prediction of ophthalmopathy was tested in an independent validation cohort of 18 to 20 hyperthyroidism patients and some 17 patients who later progressed to ophthalmopathy. For training and testing, the approximately 92 patients in the discovery cohort were randomly divided in a 7:3 ratio. According to the paper, TCR Vbeta CDR3 sequencing was carried out on more than 120 peripheral blood samples, which came from fewer than 50 ophthalmopathy, about 75 hyperthyroidism and about 17 progressor patients. Once sampling was done, hyperthyroidism patients were given methimazole at a starting dose of 30 mg daily, whereas ophthalmopathy patients were given high-dose intravenous methylprednisolone. Study-wide findings and limitations: Most expanded thyroid clonotypes (frequency above 0.001) were also detected in blood, suggesting blood repertoires may reflect thyroid immune responses. In cross-validation, a model built on a 13 V-J signature told ophthalmopathy apart from stable hyperthyroidism with just under 90% sensitivity and around 83% specificity, and in testing the same model reached 80%/75%. During validation, the model predicted progression to ophthalmopathy a median of about 6.5 months ahead of onset, with 60% to 71% sensitivity and more than 72% specificity. No statistical method was used to fix the sample size in advance, and group allocation was not hidden from the investigators.

Amplification of TCR beta CDR3 regions was carried out from RNA transcripts. The TCR CDR3 was subjected to a first round of RT-PCR using the HTBI primer set and the Qiagen OneStep RT-PCR kit. A second multiplex PCR round built the libraries, followed by size selection and purification. Paired-end sequencing of the libraries was performed with 100 bp reads on an Illumina HiSeq2000. In the original analysis: SOAPnuke was used to process the raw data, removing reads that contained adapters or uncalled bases, had a mean Phred below 15, or lacked an exact match to the constant primer or identifier. High-quality paired reads were merged using COPE v1.2.5, and each unique nucleotide sequence was defined as a clonotype. MiTCR v1.1 was used to align clonotypes to the IMGT TRBV, TRBD and TRBJ reference segments. The analysis included only V-J combinations with a frequency above 0.0001, which together covered 99.2% of the repertoires. The TCS score was defined as the ratio of F50 (clonal expansion) to E x V (chaos), calculated using BLOSUM62-based TCRdist between CDR3 peptides within each V-J. Welch's t-statistics and random forest reduced roughly 500 V-J features to 10 to 15, which were used in a naive Bayes classifier (R e1071). The public reads were reanalyzed by TCRdb: fastp trimming at Q25, MiXCR alignment, in-frame beta chains only. Identical CDR3 proteins give one entry, which carries the most common genes and DNA. These V and J calls derive from TCRdb rather than the authors' analysis. Counted in this sample were around 540,000 distinct CDR3 sequences; 46% of them appeared once. The ten largest clones represent 8% to 8.5% of the sample.

This clonotype was detected ten times or more. Its antigen is still unknown. No much larger clone is present one base from it, and per-base qualities are unavailable. Trimming takes 1 base from V and 1 base from J, and the germline ends sit 8 bases apart. The CDR3 runs 14 amino acids, cysteine and phenylalanine included. The CDR3 DNA has 42 bases and is translated from base 1. As encoded in the germline V gene, CDR1 is SGHTA while CDR2 is FQGNSA. Graves' hyperthyroidism was defined as stable when no progression to ophthalmopathy occurred over 18 months of follow-up. The hyperthyroidism patients were between 18 and 65 years old and newly diagnosed, with a disease duration of less than 2 months. The study excluded patients with uncontrolled infections, other autoimmune diseases, pregnancy or lactation. Diagnoses relied on clinical symptoms, serum thyroxine and TRAb, thyroid ultrasound and orbital computed tomography. Total RNA was extracted using Trizol reagent, and RNA quality was assessed on an Agilent 2100 Bioanalyzer.

The sample taken for sequencing was peripheral blood or thyroid tissue (not recorded which). The chain links TRBV7-2 with TRBJ2-7, with the D gene not clear enough to name. The sequence was obtained from a woman in her late teens or twenties with Graves' hyperthyroidism. Donor details come from another sample of the same person, matched by shared clones. This receptor has the CDR3 CASSLGGGSYEQYF. The DNA sequence reads TGTGCCAGCAGCTTAGGTGGCGGTTCCTACGAGCAGTACTTC.